This TCR beta chain was found in a study of Graves' ophthalmopathy and Graves' hyperthyroidism. Turning to this clonotype: The junction shows a germline mismatch at one end, possibly a read error.

The CDR3 covers 14 residues. CDR1 MGHDK and CDR2 SYGVNS come from the germline V gene. It was from about 9.1 ml of fresh peripheral blood that the PBMCs came. Amplified TCR beta CDR3 regions were obtained using RNA transcripts as template. Following a first-round RT-PCR that used HTBI primers, a second-round multiplex PCR was carried out. TCRdb called the multiplex PCR reads again in MiXCR, with one record for every CDR3 protein. The repertoire includes tens of thousands of distinct CDR3 sequences, 45% to 60% of them detected once, and 15% to 20% sits in the top ten. The sample was peripheral blood. The rearrangement links TRBV25-1 to TRBJ2-3, with 9 bases that match TRBD1. The TCR was taken from an adult man with Graves' ophthalmopathy. The CDR3 here is CASSGTGRADTQYF. DNA of the CDR3: TGTGCCAGCTCCGGGACAGGGCGAGCAGACACGCAGTATTTT.